The 25 T cell receptor beta chains given below trace back to one sample, sequenced in a study of T-cell memory formation after mild COVID-19. In TCRdb, the 5' RACE reads were re-called with MiXCR into one record per CDR3 protein. The sample has about 300,000 distinct CDR3 sequences, approximately 20% seen once. Input material: PBMCs or a T cell subset sorted from them (not recorded which). Every receptor here comes from a man between 18 and 29 years old who had mild COVID-19 (a few samples of this study predate the infection). Cell type and time point are not known.

CDR3 loop: CASSQGFRTRSYEQYF. Written as DNA, the CDR3 is TGCGCCAGCAGCCAAGGTTTTCGAACCCGCTCCTACGAGCAGTACTTC. This chain uses TRBV4-1 with TRBJ2-7; D remains ambiguous. CDR3 length: 16 residues. The germline V and J ends were trimmed by 1 base and 0 bases, with 13 bases remaining between them. Germline CDR1 reads MGHRA; CDR2 reads YSYEKL.

This clonotype turned up a few times. The genes are TRBV18 and TRBJ2-3; D possibly corresponds to TRBD1 (6 bases). The CDR3 is 15 residues long. Between the trimmed V and J ends, which lost 1 base and 3 bases, there was a span of 11 bases. The germline gives CDR1 KGHSH, CDR2 LQKENI. The DNA of the CDR3 is TGTGCCAGCTCACCACAGGCAGGGGCAACAGATACGCAGTATTTT. Its translation: CASSPQAGATDTQYF.

The V call is TRBV7-8, the J call TRBJ2-7; TRBD2 agrees at 9 bases. The trim removed 0 bases at V and 4 bases at J, leaving 7 bases unmatched. The CDR3 contains 16 residues. In germline, CDR1 is SGHVS, CDR2 FQNEAQ. CDR3 in amino acids: CASSLATVSGGYEQYF. The CDR3 DNA reads as TGTGCCAGCAGCTTAGCTACGGTTAGCGGGGGTTACGAGCAGTACTTC.

This clonotype was detected a few times. The rearrangement uses TRBV4-1 and TRBJ2-7; weak D call: TRBD2 (5 bases). Germline V gene data show CDR1 as MGHRA and CDR2 as YSYEKL. CDR3 length: 14 residues. Trimming removed 3 bases from V and 6 bases from J, with 15 bases in between. The DNA of the CDR3 is TGCGCCAGCAGCCAGGGTGAGATTCGGGGCGAGCAGTACTTC. Its translation: CASSQGEIRGEQYF.

The rearrangement uses TRBV5-1 and TRBJ2-3; the match to TRBD2 covers 13 bases. This CDR3 comprises 18 residues. V gave up 2 bases and J gave up 0 bases; unmatched junction bases: 6. Germline V gives CDR1 SGHRS, CDR2 YFSETQ. CDR3 region: CASSFTGLAGTSTDTQYF. CDR3 nucleotide sequence: TGCGCCAGCAGCTTCACGGGACTAGCGGGGACTAGCACAGATACGCAGTATTTT.

This chain joins TRBV6-6 and TRBJ2-3; 10 nucleotides line up with TRBD1. The trim removed 4 bases at V and 2 bases at J, leaving 6 bases unmatched. The CDR3 runs to 16 residues. The V gene's germline CDR1 is MNHNY and CDR2 SVGAGI (reference sequence). The CDR3 loop reads CASSSTTGGHTDTQYF. The CDR3 bases are TGTGCCAGCAGTTCTACGACAGGGGGCCACACAGATACGCAGTATTTT.

The chain joins TRBV23-1 to TRBJ2-5; D is possibly TRBD1 (5 bases). TRBV23-1 is an open reading frame, and its role is uncertain. V was trimmed by 0 bases and J by 4 bases, leaving 12 bases between them. The CDR3 runs to 15 residues. The DNA for the CDR3 is TGCGCCAGCAGTCAATCCCAAGGGGTCGGAGAGACCCAGTACTTC. It translates to CASSQSQGVGETQYF.

This clonotype was seen only a few times. The J gene is TRBJ2-5, the V gene TRBV12-3 or TRBV12-4; D is uncertain. Between the trimmed V and J ends, which lost 7 bases and 5 bases, there was a span of 8 bases. The CDR3 length is 11 residues. CDR3 bases: TGTGCCAGCACCGTAGGGGAGACCCAGTACTTC. Protein: CASTVGETQYF.

The chain carries TRBV27 and TRBJ2-1, with 9 nucleotides matching TRBD2. This CDR3 spans 15 amino acids. The trim removed 2 bases at V and 8 bases at J, leaving 7 bases unmatched. Germline assignment: CDR1 MNHEY and CDR2 SMNVEV (reference sequence). The DNA for the CDR3 is TGTGCCAGCAGTTTAGAGCGGGGGGCTTCCCATGAGCAGTTCTTC. It yields the protein CASSLERGASHEQFF.

This chain links TRBV7-9 with TRBJ1-1, with TRBD1 matching 9 bases. Germline V lookup: CDR1 SEHNR, CDR2 FQNEAQ (reference sequence). V lost 4 bases, J lost 5 bases, and 8 bases stayed unmatched. This CDR3 is built from 15 residues. The CDR3 DNA reads as TGTGCCAGCAGCTACGCCGGGACAGGGTTAACTGAAGCTTTCTTT. Protein product: CASSYAGTGLTEAFF.

A few counts support this clonotype. V gene TRBV5-1 combines with J gene TRBJ2-1; perhaps TRBD1 as D (5 bases). V lost 0 bases and J lost 5, with 9 bases in between. The CDR3 is 14 residues long. Germline assignment: CDR1 SGHRS and CDR2 YFSETQ. The CDR3 protein is CASSLASTDNEQFF. The CDR3 nucleotides are TGCGCCAGCAGCTTGGCCTCGACAGACAATGAGCAGTTCTTC.

The chain has TRBV30 and TRBJ1-5; no clear D gene. With 0 bases removed from V and 5 bases from J, the gap between germline ends came to 5 bases. This CDR3 has 12 residues. From germline, CDR1 is GTSNPN and CDR2 SVGIG (reference sequence). The CDR3: CAWSVPYQPQHF. The DNA of the CDR3 is TGTGCCTGGAGTGTCCCCTATCAGCCCCAGCATTTT.

Points on this clonotype: At one of its ends the junction is not consistent with the germline gene, which may arise from a read error. The V call is TRBV9, the J call TRBJ2-2; D may match TRBD1 or TRBD2 (5 bases each). The CDR3 spans 12 residues. CDR1 is SGDLS, CDR2 YYNGEE, per germline. The CDR3 loop is CASTGWTGALFF. The CDR3 DNA follows: TGTGCGTCCACTGGGTGGACCGGGGCGCTGTTTTTT. The variable domain in full, with the rest retrieved from reference TRBV9 and TRBJ2-2, is DSGVTQTPKHLITATGQRVTLRCSPRSGDLSVYWYQQSLDQGLQFLIQYYNGEERAKGNILERFSAQQFPDLHSELNLSSLELGDSALYFCASTGWTGALFFGEGSRLTVL.

This rearrangement joins TRBV28 to TRBJ1-4, with TRBD1 matching over 10 bases. V gave up 6 bases and J gave up 7 bases; unmatched junction bases: 5. This CDR3 region has 14 residues. Looked up from germline, CDR1 is MDHEN and CDR2 is SYDVKM. Written as DNA, the CDR3 is TGTGCCAGCAGCCGGACAGGGGGTGGTGAAAAACTGTTTTTT. Protein: CASSRTGGGEKLFF.

In DNA, the CDR3 is TGTGCCAGCAGCCAAGATTTGCAGGGCTACTACGAGCAGTACGTC. The encoded protein is CASSQDLQGYYEQYV. This sequence joins TRBV4-2 and TRBJ2-7, with D possibly matching TRBD1 (5 bases). In germline, CDR1 is LGHNA, CDR2 YNFKEQ. Deletions cut 0 bases from V and 3 bases from J, with 12 bases between. CDR3 length: 15 amino acids.

V is TRBV4-3 and J is TRBJ1-1, with TRBD1 as a possible D gene (5 bases). The CDR3 length is 15 residues. The germline V gene encodes CDR1 LGHNA and CDR2 YSLEER. V lost 0 bases to trimming and J lost 6 bases, with 14 bases between them. CDR3 nucleotides: TGCGCCAGCAGCCAAGAACGGACAAAGAAGGCTGAAGCTTTCTTT. Protein sequence: CASSQERTKKAEAFF.

This sequence joins TRBV27 and TRBJ1-5, with a weak D call TRBD1 (5 bases). The CDR3 is 13 residues long. Trimming removed 6 bases from V and 3 bases from J, with 9 bases in between. Germline lookup yields CDR1 MNHEY and CDR2 SMNVEV (reference sequence). The CDR3 loop is CASSGRVNQPQHF. For the CDR3, the DNA is TGTGCCAGCAGCGGCAGGGTCAATCAGCCCCAGCATTTT.

This clonotype was recorded only once. This clone may be a read error of a much larger clone one base away. The rearrangement joins TRBV20-1 to TRBJ2-7; D not resolved. This CDR3 region has 12 residues. Germline CDR1 and CDR2: DFQATT and SNEGSKA (reference sequence). CDR3 sequence (DNA): TGCAGCCCCACTTCAGCGCATTTACTACAGTACGTC. This encodes CSPTSAHLLQYV.

This clonotype was counted between two and nine times. This rearrangement joins TRBV4-1 to TRBJ2-1, with D hard to call. Germline V gene data show CDR1 as MGHRA and CDR2 as YSYEKL. The CDR3 is made up of 13 amino acids. V lost 0 bases to trimming and J lost 9 bases, with 9 bases between them. The CDR3 nucleotides read TGCGCCAGCAGCCAAGACCTCTGGGTTGAGCAGTTCTTC. Its translation is CASSQDLWVEQFF.

This clonotype was seen a handful of times. This chain joins TRBV11-2 and TRBJ2-1; TRBD2 agrees at 9 bases. This CDR3 has 16 residues. V was clipped by 0 bases and J by 6 bases; unmatched bases: 6. Germline V gene sequence: CDR1 SGHAT, CDR2 FQNNGV. The CDR3 coding sequence is TGTGCCAGCAGCTTAGATTTTTGGCGGGGGGGCAATGAGCAGTTCTTC. Its translation is CASSLDFWRGGNEQFF.

This clonotype was seen more than once but under ten times. The CDR3 DNA reads TGCGCCAGCAGCCAAGTGTACGAGACACACCAGGGGGGCTATGGCTACACCTTC. Its protein product is CASSQVYETHQGGYGYTF. This chain uses TRBV4-1 with TRBJ1-2, with 7 bases identical to TRBD1. V lost 1 base, J lost 4 bases, and 15 bases stayed unmatched. The germline gives CDR1 MGHRA, CDR2 YSYEKL. CDR3 length: 18 residues.

This clonotype was seen a few times. The chain links TRBV7-2 to TRBJ2-3, with D perhaps matching TRBD1 (5 bases). This CDR3 comprises 13 residues. Germline CDR1 reads SGHTA; CDR2 reads FQGNSA. V shed 5 bases and J shed 2 bases, with 8 bases lying between them. The CDR3 bases are TGTGCCAGCAGCGGGGCTTACACAGATACGCAGTATTTT. This gives the protein CASSGAYTDTQYF. Full variable domain (missing parts from reference TRBV7-2 and TRBJ2-3): GAGVSQSPSNKVTEKGKDVELRCDPISGHTALYWYRQSLGQGLEFLIYFQGNSAPDKSGLPSDRFSAERTGGSVSTLTIQRTQQEDSAVYLCASSGAYTDTQYFGPGTRLTVL.

This clonotype occurred a few times. No conserved phenylalanine or tryptophan is present at the end of the CDR3, so a read error is the likely explanation. No DNA is shown, since the ends of the CDR3 on it are uncertain; the CDR3 is the one TCRdb lists. The chain employs TRBV29-1 and TRBJ1-2. Germline V gene lookup returns CDR1 SQVTM and CDR2 ANQGSEA. With termini counted, the CDR3 has 9 amino acids. The CDR3 here is CSVSGLNDI.

V gene TRBV24-1 combines with J gene TRBJ2-6; 7 bases match TRBD1. Germline CDR1 reads KGHDR; CDR2 reads SFDVKD. J gave up 0 bases and V 4 bases, and 2 bases lay outside the gene matches. This CDR3 has 16 amino acids. In nucleotides, the CDR3 is TGTGCCACCAGTGAGGGACAGACCTCTGGGGCCAACGTCCTGACTTTC. Translating gives CATSEGQTSGANVLTF.

The chain links TRBV12-3 or TRBV12-4 to TRBJ1-1; D gene unclear. Trimming removed 1 base at V and 6 bases at J, with 12 bases between. The CDR3 has 14 residues. CDR3: CASSLVGYGPEAFF. The CDR3 DNA reads as TGTGCCAGCAGTTTAGTTGGGTATGGCCCTGAAGCTTTCTTT.